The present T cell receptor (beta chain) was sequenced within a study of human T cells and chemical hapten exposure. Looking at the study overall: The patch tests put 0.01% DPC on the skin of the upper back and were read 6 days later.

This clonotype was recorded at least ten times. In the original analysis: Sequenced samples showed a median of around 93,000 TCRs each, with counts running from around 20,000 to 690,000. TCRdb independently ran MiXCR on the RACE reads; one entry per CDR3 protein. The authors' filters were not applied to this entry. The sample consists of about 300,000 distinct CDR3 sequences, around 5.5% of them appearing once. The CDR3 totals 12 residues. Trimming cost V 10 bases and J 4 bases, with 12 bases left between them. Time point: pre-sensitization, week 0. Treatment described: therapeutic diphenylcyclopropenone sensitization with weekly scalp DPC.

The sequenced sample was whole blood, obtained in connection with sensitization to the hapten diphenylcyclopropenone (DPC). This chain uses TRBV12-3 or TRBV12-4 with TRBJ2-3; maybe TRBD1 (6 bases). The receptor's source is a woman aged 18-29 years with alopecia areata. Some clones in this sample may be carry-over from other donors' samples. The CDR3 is CAIQGISDTQYF. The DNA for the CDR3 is TGTGCCATCCAGGGGATTTCAGATACGCAGTATTTT.